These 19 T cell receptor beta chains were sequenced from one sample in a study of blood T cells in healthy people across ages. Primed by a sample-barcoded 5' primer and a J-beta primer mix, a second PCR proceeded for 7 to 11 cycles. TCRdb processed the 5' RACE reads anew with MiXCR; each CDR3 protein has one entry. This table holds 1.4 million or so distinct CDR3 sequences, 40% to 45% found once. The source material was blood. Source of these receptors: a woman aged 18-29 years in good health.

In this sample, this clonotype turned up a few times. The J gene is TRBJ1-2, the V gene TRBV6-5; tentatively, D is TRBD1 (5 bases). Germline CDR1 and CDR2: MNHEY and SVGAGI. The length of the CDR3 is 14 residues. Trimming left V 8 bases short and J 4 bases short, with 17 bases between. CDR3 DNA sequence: TGTGCCAGCTCCACTCCAAGCAGGGCCTATGGCTACACCTTC. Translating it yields CASSTPSRAYGYTF.

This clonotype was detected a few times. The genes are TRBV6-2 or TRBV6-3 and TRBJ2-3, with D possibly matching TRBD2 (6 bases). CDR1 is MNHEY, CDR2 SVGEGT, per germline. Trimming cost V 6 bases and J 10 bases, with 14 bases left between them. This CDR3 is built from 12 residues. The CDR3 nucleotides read TGTGCCAGCAGATTATATGGGACTCCGCAGTATTTT. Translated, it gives CASRLYGTPQYF.

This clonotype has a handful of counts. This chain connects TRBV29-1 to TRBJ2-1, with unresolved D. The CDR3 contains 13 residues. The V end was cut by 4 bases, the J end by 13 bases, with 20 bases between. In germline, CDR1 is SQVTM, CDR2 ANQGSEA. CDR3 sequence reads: CSVAPSASETQFF. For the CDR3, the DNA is TGCAGCGTTGCCCCCTCAGCTTCAGAGACCCAGTTCTTC.

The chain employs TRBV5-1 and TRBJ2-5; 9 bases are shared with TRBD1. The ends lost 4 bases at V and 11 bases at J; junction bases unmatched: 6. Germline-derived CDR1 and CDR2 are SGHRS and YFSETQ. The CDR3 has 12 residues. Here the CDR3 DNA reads TGCGCCAGCAGCGCGACAGGGGGTGAGCAGTACTTC. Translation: CASSATGGEQYF.

Here the CDR3 reads CASSDAYSEQFF. In DNA, the CDR3 is TGTGCCAGCAGCGACGCGTACTCTGAGCAGTTCTTC. The chain is built from TRBV9 and TRBJ2-1; no reliable D call. Germline V gene lookup returns CDR1 SGDLS and CDR2 YYNGEE. The CDR3 sequence is 12 residues long. Trimming took off 3 bases at V and 9 bases at J, with 10 bases between the two ends.

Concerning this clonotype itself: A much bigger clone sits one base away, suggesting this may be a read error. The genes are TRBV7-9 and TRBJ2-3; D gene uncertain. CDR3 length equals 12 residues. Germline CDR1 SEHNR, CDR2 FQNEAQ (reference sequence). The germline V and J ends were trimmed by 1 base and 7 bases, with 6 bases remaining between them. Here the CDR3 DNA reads TGTGCCAGCAGCTTAGATTACCATACGCAGTATTTT. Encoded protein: CASSLDYHTQYF.

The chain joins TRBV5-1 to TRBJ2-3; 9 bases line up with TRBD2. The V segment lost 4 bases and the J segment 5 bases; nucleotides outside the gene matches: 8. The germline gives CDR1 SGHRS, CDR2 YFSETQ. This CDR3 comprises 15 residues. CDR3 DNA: TGCGCCAGCAGCGTGAGGGGACTAGCCGGAGATACGCAGTATTTT. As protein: CASSVRGLAGDTQYF.

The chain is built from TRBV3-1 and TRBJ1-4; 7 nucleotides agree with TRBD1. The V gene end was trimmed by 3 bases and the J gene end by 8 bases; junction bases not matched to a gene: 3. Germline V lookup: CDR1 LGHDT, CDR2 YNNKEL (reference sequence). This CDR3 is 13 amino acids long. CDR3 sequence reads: CASSHMDREKLFF. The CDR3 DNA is TGTGCCAGCAGCCACATGGACAGGGAAAAACTGTTTTTT.

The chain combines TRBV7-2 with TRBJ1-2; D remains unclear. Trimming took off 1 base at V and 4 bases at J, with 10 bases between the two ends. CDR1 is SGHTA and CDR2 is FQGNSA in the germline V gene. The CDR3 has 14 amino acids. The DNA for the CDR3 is TGTGCCAGCAGCTTAGTTGTGTCGGCCTATGGCTACACCTTC. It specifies CASSLVVSAYGYTF.

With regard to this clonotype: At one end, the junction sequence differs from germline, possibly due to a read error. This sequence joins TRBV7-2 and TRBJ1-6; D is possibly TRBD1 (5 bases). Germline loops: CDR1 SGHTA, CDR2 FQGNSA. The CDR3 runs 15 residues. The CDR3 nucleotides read TGTGCCAGCAGCTCTCAAACAGGCGTAGATTCACCCCCCCACTTT. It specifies CASSSQTGVDSPPHF.

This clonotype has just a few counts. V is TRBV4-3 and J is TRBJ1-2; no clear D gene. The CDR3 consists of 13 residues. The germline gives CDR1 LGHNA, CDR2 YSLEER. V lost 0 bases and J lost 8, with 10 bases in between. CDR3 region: CASSQDQRFGYTF. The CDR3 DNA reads TGCGCCAGCAGCCAAGATCAAAGATTCGGCTACACCTTC.

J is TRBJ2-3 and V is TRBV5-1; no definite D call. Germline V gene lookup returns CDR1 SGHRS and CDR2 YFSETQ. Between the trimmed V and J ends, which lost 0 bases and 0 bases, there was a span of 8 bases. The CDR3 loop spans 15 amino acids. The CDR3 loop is CASSLERISTDTQYF. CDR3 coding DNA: TGCGCCAGCAGCTTGGAACGGATTAGCACAGATACGCAGTATTTT.

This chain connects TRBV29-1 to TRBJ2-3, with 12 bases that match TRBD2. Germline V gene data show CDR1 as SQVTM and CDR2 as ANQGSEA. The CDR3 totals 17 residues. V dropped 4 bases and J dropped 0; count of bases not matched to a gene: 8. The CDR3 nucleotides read TGCAGCGTTGGGGGACTAGCGGGCTATACTAGCACAGATACGCAGTATTTT. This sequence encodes CSVGGLAGYTSTDTQYF.

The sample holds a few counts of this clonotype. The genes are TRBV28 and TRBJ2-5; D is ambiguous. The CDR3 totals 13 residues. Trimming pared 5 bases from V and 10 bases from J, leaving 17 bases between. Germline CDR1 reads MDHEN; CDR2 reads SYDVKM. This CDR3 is CASSRIGYEDQYF. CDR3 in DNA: TGTGCCAGCAGTCGTATCGGTTACGAAGACCAGTACTTC. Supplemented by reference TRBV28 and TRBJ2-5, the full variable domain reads DVKVTQSSRYLVKRTGEKVFLECVQDMDHENMFWYRQDPGLGLRLIYFSYDVKMKEKGDIPEGYSVSREKKERFSLILESASTNQTSMYLCASSRIGYEDQYFGPGTRLLVL.

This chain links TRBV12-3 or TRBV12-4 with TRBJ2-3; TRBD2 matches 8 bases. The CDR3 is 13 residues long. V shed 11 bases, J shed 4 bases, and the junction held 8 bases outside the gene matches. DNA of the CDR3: TGTGCCGACGGGCTAGCGGGTTCAGATACGCAGTATTTT. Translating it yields CADGLAGSDTQYF.

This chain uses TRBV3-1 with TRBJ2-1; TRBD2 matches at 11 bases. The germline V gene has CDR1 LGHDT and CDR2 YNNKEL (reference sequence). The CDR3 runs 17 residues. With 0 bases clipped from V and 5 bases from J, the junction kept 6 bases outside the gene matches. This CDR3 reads CASSQDQYSGGDNEQFF. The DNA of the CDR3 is TGTGCCAGCAGCCAAGATCAGTATAGCGGGGGGGACAATGAGCAGTTCTTC.

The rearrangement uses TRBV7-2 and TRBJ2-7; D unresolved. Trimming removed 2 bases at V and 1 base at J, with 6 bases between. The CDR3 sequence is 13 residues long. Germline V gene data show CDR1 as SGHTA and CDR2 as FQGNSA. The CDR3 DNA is TGTGCCAGCAGCTTAAAGGGATCCTACGAGCAGTACTTC. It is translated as CASSLKGSYEQYF.

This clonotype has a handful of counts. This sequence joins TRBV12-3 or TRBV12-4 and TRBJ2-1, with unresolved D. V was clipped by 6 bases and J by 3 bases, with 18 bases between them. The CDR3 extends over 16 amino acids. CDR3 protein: CASSPTEPSIYNEQFF. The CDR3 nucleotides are TGTGCCAGCAGCCCAACGGAACCCTCAATCTACAATGAGCAGTTCTTC.

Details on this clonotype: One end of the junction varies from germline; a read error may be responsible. CDR3 region: CASSDSRVYGYTF. The CDR3 region has the DNA TGTGCCAGCAGTGACTCCAGGGTTTATGGCTACACCTTC. V usage is TRBV6-5 and J usage is TRBJ1-2, with D possibly TRBD1 on 5 matching bases. The CDR3 loop spans 13 amino acids. Per the germline V gene, CDR1 is MNHEY and CDR2 is SVGAGI.